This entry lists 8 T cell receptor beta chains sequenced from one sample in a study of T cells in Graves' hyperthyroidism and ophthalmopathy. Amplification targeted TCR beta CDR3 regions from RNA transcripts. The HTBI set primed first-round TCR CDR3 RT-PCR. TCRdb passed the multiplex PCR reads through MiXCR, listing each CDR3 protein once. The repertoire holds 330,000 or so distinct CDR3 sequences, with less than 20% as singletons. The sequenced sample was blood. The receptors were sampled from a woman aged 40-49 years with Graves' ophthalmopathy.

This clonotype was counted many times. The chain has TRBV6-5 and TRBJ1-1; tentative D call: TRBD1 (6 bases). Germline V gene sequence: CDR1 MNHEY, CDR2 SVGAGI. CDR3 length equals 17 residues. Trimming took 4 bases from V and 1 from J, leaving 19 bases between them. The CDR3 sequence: CASSSTRLGAKNTEAFF. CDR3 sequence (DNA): TGTGCCAGCAGTTCTACGCGCTTGGGGGCAAAGAACACTGAAGCTTTCTTT.

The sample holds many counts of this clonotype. CDR3 amino acids: CASRVRNKNIQYF. As DNA, the CDR3 is TGTGCCAGCAGAGTTCGCAACAAAAACATTCAGTACTTC. This chain joins TRBV28 and TRBJ2-4, with no clear D. The CDR3 extends over 13 amino acids. V dropped 6 bases and J dropped 3 bases, with 9 bases sitting between them. Per the germline V gene, CDR1 is MDHEN and CDR2 is SYDVKM.

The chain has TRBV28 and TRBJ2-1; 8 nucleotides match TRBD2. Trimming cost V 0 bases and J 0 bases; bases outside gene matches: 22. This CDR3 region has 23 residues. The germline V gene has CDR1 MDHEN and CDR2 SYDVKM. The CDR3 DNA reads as TGTGCCAGCAGTTTATGGCTTGGGCAGGGAGGGCATGCCGGGACTAGCTCCTACAATGAGCAGTTCTTC. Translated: CASSLWLGQGGHAGTSSYNEQFF.

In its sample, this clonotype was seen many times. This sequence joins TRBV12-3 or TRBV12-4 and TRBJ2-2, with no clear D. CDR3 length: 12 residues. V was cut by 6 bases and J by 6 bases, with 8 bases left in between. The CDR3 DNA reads TGTGCCAGCAGGCCTTTTTCCGGGGAGCTGTTTTTT. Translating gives CASRPFSGELFF.

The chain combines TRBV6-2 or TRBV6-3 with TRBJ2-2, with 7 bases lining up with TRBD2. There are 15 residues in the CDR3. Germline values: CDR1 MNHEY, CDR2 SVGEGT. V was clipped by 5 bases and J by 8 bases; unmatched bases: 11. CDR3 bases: TGTGCCAGCAGTCCCGGGGGGACTTCCCTTGGGGAGCTGTTTTTT. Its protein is CASSPGGTSLGELFF.

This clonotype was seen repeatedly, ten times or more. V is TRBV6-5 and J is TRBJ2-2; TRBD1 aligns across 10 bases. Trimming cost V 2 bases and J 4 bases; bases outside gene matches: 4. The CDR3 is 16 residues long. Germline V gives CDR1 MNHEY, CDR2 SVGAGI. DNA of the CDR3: TGTGCCAGCAGTTACGGGGGACAGGGGCCCACCGGGGAGCTGTTTTTT. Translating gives CASSYGGQGPTGELFF.

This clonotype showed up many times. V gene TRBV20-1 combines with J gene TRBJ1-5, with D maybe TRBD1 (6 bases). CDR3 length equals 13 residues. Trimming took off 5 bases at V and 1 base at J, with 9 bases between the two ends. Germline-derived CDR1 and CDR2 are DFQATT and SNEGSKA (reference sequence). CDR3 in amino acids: CSASDRSNQPQHF. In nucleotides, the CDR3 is TGCAGTGCTTCCGACAGGAGCAATCAGCCCCAGCATTTT.

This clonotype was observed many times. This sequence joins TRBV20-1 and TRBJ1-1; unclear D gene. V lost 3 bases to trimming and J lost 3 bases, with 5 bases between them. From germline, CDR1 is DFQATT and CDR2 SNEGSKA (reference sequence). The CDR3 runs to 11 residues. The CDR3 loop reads CSASGYTEAFF. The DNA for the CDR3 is TGCAGTGCTAGCGGTTACACTGAAGCTTTCTTT.